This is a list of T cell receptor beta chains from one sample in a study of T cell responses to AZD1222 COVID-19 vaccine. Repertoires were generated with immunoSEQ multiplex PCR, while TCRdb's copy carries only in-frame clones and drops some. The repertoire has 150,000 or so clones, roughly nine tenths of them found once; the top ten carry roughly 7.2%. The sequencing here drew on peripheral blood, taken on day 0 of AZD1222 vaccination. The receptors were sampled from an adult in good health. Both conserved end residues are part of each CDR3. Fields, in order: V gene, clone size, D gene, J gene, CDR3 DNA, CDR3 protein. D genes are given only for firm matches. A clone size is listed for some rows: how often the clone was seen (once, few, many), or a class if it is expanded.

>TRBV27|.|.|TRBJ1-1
TGTGCCAGCAGTTTATCGATACCGAGTATGAACACTGAAGCTTTCTTT
CASSLSIPSMNTEAFF
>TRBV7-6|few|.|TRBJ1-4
TGTGCCAGCAGGTATGGCAGAGGAGCCGCTAATGAAAAACTGTTTTTT
CASRYGRGAANEKLFF
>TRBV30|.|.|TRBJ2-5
TGTGCCTGGAGTGTAAGGTATAGCCGAGAAGAGACCCAGTACTTC
CAWSVRYSREETQYF
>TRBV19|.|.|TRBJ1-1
TGTGCCAGTAGTATTTACACCCGCGAGATGAACACTGAAGCTTTCTTT
CASSIYTREMNTEAFF
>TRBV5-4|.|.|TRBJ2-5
TGTGCCAGCAGCTTGGAGCTGGAGACCCAGTACTTC
CASSLELETQYF
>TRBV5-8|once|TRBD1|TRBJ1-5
TGTGCCAGCAGCTTGGTTGTCCGGACAGGGGTCCAGCCCCAGCATTTT
CASSLVVRTGVQPQHF
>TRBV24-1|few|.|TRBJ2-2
TGTGCCACCAGTGATCCCCTCGTCGAGACCGGGGAGCTGTTTTTT
CATSDPLVETGELFF
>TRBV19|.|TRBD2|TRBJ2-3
TGTGCCAACTTCCTCGGGGGGGCAGCAGATACGCAGTATTTT
CANFLGGAADTQYF
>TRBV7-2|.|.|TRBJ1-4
TGTGCCAGCAGCGCCTCTGGGAAACTGTTTTTT
CASSASGKLFF
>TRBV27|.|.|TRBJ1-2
TGTGCCAGCAGTTTATCTGCAGGCTATGGCTACACCTTC
CASSLSAGYGYTF
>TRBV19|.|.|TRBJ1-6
TGTGCCAGTAGTACGATGATGGGGACCTATAATTCACCCCTCCACTTT
CASSTMMGTYNSPLHF
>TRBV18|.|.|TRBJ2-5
TGTGCCAGCTCACCACGCCTCGGGACACACGGTGACCAAGAGACCCAGTACTTC
CASSPRLGTHGDQETQYF
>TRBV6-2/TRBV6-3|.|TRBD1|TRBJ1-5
TGTGCCAGCAGTTACATGGGACAGGGCAGACAGCCCCAGCATTTT
CASSYMGQGRQPQHF
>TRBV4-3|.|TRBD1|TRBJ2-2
TGCGCCAGCAGCCAGGGACAGGGCGGGTTGTTGGGGGAGCTGTTTTTT
CASSQGQGGLLGELFF
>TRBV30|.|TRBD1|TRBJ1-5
TGTGCCTGGAGTGTAATACAGGGGAATCAGCCCCAGCATTTT
CAWSVIQGNQPQHF
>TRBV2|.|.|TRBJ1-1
TGTGCCAGCACTACATGGCAGGTGAACACTGAAGCTTTCTTT
CASTTWQVNTEAFF
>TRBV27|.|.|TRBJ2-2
TGTGCCAGCAGTTTATCGGAGAACACCGGGGAGCTGTTTTTT
CASSLSENTGELFF
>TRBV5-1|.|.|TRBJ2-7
TGCGCCAGCAGCCCCTCTAACTACGAGCAGTACTTC
CASSPSNYEQYF
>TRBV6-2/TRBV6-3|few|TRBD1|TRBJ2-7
TGTGCCAGCAGTTCCCCCGAGACAGGGGTCTACGAGCAGTACTTC
CASSSPETGVYEQYF
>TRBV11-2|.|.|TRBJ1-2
TGTGCCAGCAGCCCGGCGCGGACAGACTATGGCTACACCTTC
CASSPARTDYGYTF
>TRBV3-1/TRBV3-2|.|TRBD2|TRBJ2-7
TGTGCCAGCAGCCACCGACTAGCGGAGTACGAGCAGTACTTC
CASSHRLAEYEQYF
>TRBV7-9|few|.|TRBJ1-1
TGTGCCAGCAGAGATGGAAACATGAACACTGAAGCTTTCTTT
CASRDGNMNTEAFF
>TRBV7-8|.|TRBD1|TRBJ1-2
TGTGCCAGCAGCTCGGGACAGTCCTATGTTGGCTACACCTTC
CASSSGQSYVGYTF
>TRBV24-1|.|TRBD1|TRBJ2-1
TGTGCCACCAGTGACGATGACAGGGGCCGTTACAATGAGCAGTTCTTC
CATSDDDRGRYNEQFF